This TCR beta chain appears in the sequencing data of a study of radiotherapy plus CTLA-4 blockade in lung cancer. CDR3 length: 16 residues. V gave up 1 base and J gave up 14 bases, with 21 bases separating them. The V gene's germline CDR1 is SGHTA and CDR2 FQGNSA. Generated by immunoSEQ multiplex PCR, the TCRdb table keeps only in-frame clones and is missing some. In the table there are roughly 100,000 clones, about 85% of which are singletons. The receptor was isolated from a human donor with non-small cell lung cancer that progressed on radiotherapy plus ipilimumab. Some clones in this sample may be carry-over from other donors' samples. V gene TRBV7-2 combines with J gene TRBJ1-6; TRBD1 might be the D (6 bases). Sample: peripheral blood, taken from a patient treated with radiotherapy plus ipilimumab. CDR3 nucleotides: TGTGCCAGCAGCTTAGTGTACAGGGCCGGCAATTCGGCCCTCCACTTT. Protein product: CASSLVYRAGNSALHF.